The 20 T cell receptor beta chains given below trace back to one sample, sequenced in a study of T cells after yellow fever vaccination. Each CDR3 protein is one row after TCRdb ran MiXCR on the 5' RACE reads. The sample shows roughly 310,000 distinct CDR3 sequences, 8.7% of them seen only once. The sequencing used PBMCs, collected on the day of the first yellow fever vaccination. These receptors came from a man aged 18 to 30 who received the YFV17D yellow fever vaccine.

This clonotype was seen repeatedly, ten times or more. The chain is built from TRBV7-9 and TRBJ2-3, with 7 nucleotides matching TRBD2. The CDR3 length is 13 residues. Germline trimming cut 7 bases from V and 4 bases from J; bases unmatched to any gene: 5. Germline CDR1 is SEHNR and CDR2 is FQNEAQ (reference sequence). The chain's CDR3 is CASIPGGADTQYF. The CDR3 DNA sequence: TGTGCCAGCATTCCGGGGGGAGCAGATACGCAGTATTTT.

This clonotype has a count of ten or more. The rearrangement links TRBV5-1 to TRBJ2-7; D remains ambiguous. The CDR3 runs 14 residues. The germline V and J ends were trimmed by 2 bases and 0 bases, with 9 bases remaining between them. The germline gives CDR1 SGHRS, CDR2 YFSETQ. CDR3 DNA sequence: TGCGCCAGCAGCTTTGCCAGGCCCTCCTACGAGCAGTACGTC. The encoded protein is CASSFARPSYEQYV.

This rearrangement joins TRBV10-3 to TRBJ2-1; 10 positions agree with TRBD2. V lost 0 bases and J lost 5; bases outside the gene matches: 1. This CDR3 contains 15 residues. CDR1 and CDR2 from the germline V gene are ENHRY and SYGVKD. The CDR3 DNA follows: TGTGCCATCAGTGAGTCGACTAGCGGGCACAATGAGCAGTTCTTC. Protein: CAISESTSGHNEQFF.

V gene TRBV11-2 combines with J gene TRBJ2-2; 8 nucleotides align to TRBD1. Germline V gives CDR1 SGHAT, CDR2 FQNNGV. Unmatched junction bases numbered 9, after V lost 5 bases and J lost 4 bases. CDR3 length: 16 amino acids. This CDR3 is CASSGGRQGFTGELFF. The CDR3 DNA follows: TGTGCCAGCAGCGGAGGACGACAGGGGTTCACCGGGGAGCTGTTTTTT.

This clonotype was counted many times. This chain joins TRBV12-3 or TRBV12-4 and TRBJ1-4; D is perhaps TRBD1 (5 bases). The length of the CDR3 is 14 residues. V was cut by 6 bases and J by 4 bases, with 12 bases left in between. Here the CDR3 DNA reads TGTGCCAGCAGGACCCGGGGACTTAATGAAAAACTGTTTTTT. It yields the protein CASRTRGLNEKLFF.

This chain uses TRBV3-1 with TRBJ1-1; D gene unclear. CDR1 is LGHDT and CDR2 is YNNKEL in the germline V gene (reference sequence). This CDR3 region has 16 residues. V gave up 4 bases and J gave up 0 bases, with 15 bases separating them. In DNA form, the CDR3 reads TGTGCCAGCAGCCCCCGGCAGGTTTCCATGAACACTGAAGCTTTCTTT. It yields the protein CASSPRQVSMNTEAFF.

The V and J genes are TRBV4-1 and TRBJ1-3; D gene ambiguous. V lost 1 base and J lost 5, with 3 bases in between. Germline CDR1 and CDR2: MGHRA and YSYEKL. The CDR3 loop spans 12 amino acids. CDR3 nucleotides: TGCGCCAGCAGCCAAGTCCGAAACACCATATATTTT. Its protein product is CASSQVRNTIYF.

J is TRBJ1-1 and V is TRBV4-3, with D hard to call. This CDR3 contains 14 residues. Trimming pared 0 bases from V and 1 base from J, leaving 6 bases between. CDR1 LGHNA and CDR2 YSLEER come from the germline V gene. CDR3 residues: CASSQDTWNTEAFF. DNA of the CDR3: TGCGCCAGCAGCCAAGACACCTGGAACACTGAAGCTTTCTTT.

This clonotype was observed a handful of times. The V call is TRBV14, the J call TRBJ1-6; unclear D gene. In germline, CDR1 is SGHDN, CDR2 FVKESK. CDR3 length: 12 amino acids. The V end was cut by 2 bases, the J end by 11 bases, with 7 bases between. The CDR3: CASSQSSTPLHF. DNA of the CDR3: TGTGCCAGCAGCCAAAGCAGTACACCCCTCCACTTT.

This clonotype was picked up many times. V and J are TRBV6-2 or TRBV6-3 and TRBJ2-1; D gene unclear. Germline V gene lookup returns CDR1 MNHEY and CDR2 SVGEGT. The CDR3 loop spans 15 amino acids. Trimming removed 7 bases from V and 6 bases from J, with 19 bases in between. The CDR3 spells CASTARLIASNEQFF. In DNA, the CDR3 is TGTGCCAGCACGGCGCGACTGATAGCAAGCAATGAGCAGTTCTTC.

The chain joins TRBV6-2 or TRBV6-3 to TRBJ2-1; D is unresolved. This CDR3 has 13 residues. Germline CDR1 MNHEY, CDR2 SVGEGT. Trimming shortened V by 10 bases and J by 0 bases, and 10 bases separated the two germline ends. This chain's CDR3 is CATIRSSYNEQFF. The DNA of the CDR3 is TGTGCCACTATCCGGAGCTCCTACAATGAGCAGTTCTTC.

This clonotype was recorded a few times. The chain employs TRBV7-2 and TRBJ2-7; the D is unclear. Between the trimmed V and J ends, which lost 3 bases and 5 bases, there was a span of 8 bases. The length of the CDR3 is 12 residues. Germline V gives CDR1 SGHTA, CDR2 FQGNSA. In nucleotides, the CDR3 is TGTGCCAGCAGCTTCTACCAGGACGAGCAGTACTTC. As protein: CASSFYQDEQYF.

There are a few counts of this clonotype. This sequence joins TRBV12-5 and TRBJ2-4; D gene unclear. Germline values: CDR1 LGHNT, CDR2 FRNRAP. Trimming cost V 6 bases and J 3 bases, with 18 bases left between them. The CDR3 contains 16 residues. This chain's CDR3 is CASGRTREYGKNIQYF. CDR3 coding DNA: TGTGCTAGTGGCCGAACAAGGGAATATGGCAAAAACATTCAGTACTTC.

The V and J genes are TRBV5-5 and TRBJ2-3, with a tentative D call TRBD2 (6 bases). The V end was cut by 2 bases, the J end by 0 bases, with 13 bases between. The CDR3 contains 16 residues. Germline values: CDR1 SGHKS, CDR2 YYEKEE (reference sequence). In nucleotides, the CDR3 is TGTGCCAGCAGCTTACCCCTGGGGGGAAGCACAGATACGCAGTATTTT. Its translation: CASSLPLGGSTDTQYF. Supplemented by reference TRBV5-5 and TRBJ2-3, the full variable domain reads DAGVTQSPTHLIKTRGQQVTLRCSPISGHKSVSWYQQVLGQGPQFIFQYYEKEERGRGNFPDRFSARQFPNYSSELNVNALLLGDSALYLCASSLPLGGSTDTQYFGPGTRLTVL.

This clonotype came up many times. The rearrangement uses TRBV20-1 and TRBJ2-3; tentative D call: TRBD1 (6 bases). Germline V gene data show CDR1 as DFQATT and CDR2 as SNEGSKA (reference sequence). This CDR3 is built from 15 residues. Trimming removed 3 bases from V and 2 bases from J, with 15 bases in between. In DNA form, the CDR3 reads TGCAGTGCTAGGGCGCCTCGGACAGCCACAGATACGCAGTATTTT. Amino acids: CSARAPRTATDTQYF.

The chain combines TRBV7-8 with TRBJ1-6, with TRBD1 as a possible D gene (6 bases). Trimming took off 4 bases at V and 6 bases at J, with 10 bases between the two ends. Germline V gene lookup returns CDR1 SGHVS and CDR2 FQNEAQ. The CDR3 is 14 amino acids. The CDR3 is CASSYWTANSPLHF. DNA for the CDR3: TGTGCCAGCAGCTACTGGACAGCTAATTCACCCCTCCACTTT.

This clonotype has a handful of counts. The V call is TRBV12-3 or TRBV12-4, the J call TRBJ1-4; D is ambiguous. There are 14 residues in the CDR3. The germline V and J ends were trimmed by 6 bases and 5 bases, with 13 bases remaining between them. This CDR3 reads CASSTYTRNEKLFF. DNA of the CDR3: TGTGCCAGCAGCACATATACACGGAATGAAAAACTGTTTTTT.

This chain uses TRBV20-1 with TRBJ1-2, with 10 nucleotides matching TRBD1. V trimming: 6 bases; J trimming: 4 bases; junction bases outside the gene matches: 8. CDR1 and CDR2 (germline): DFQATT, SNEGSKA (reference sequence). The CDR3 runs 14 residues. The CDR3 loop reads CSASVRQGAYGYTF. CDR3 in DNA: TGCAGTGCCTCGGTCCGACAGGGGGCCTATGGCTACACCTTC.

The chain combines TRBV5-1 with TRBJ2-7; 12 nucleotides align to TRBD1. Germline values: CDR1 SGHRS, CDR2 YFSETQ. J lost 6 bases, V lost 3 bases, and 7 bases had no gene match. The CDR3 covers 15 residues. The CDR3 bases are TGCGCCAGCAGCTGGAGGGACAGGGGGCTGGGCGAGCAGTACTTC. It yields the protein CASSWRDRGLGEQYF.

This clonotype was picked up a small number of times. The V and J genes are TRBV5-1 and TRBJ2-5, with a weak D call TRBD1 (5 bases). Trimming pared 2 bases from V and 4 bases from J, leaving 9 bases between. This CDR3 is 13 amino acids long. Germline CDR1 reads SGHRS; CDR2 reads YFSETQ. This CDR3 reads CASSFAGSETQYF. DNA for the CDR3: TGCGCCAGCAGCTTCGCAGGGTCAGAGACCCAGTACTTC.